This is a list of T cell receptor beta chains from one sample in a study of T cell changes during pregnancy in multiple sclerosis. Data came from immunoSEQ multiplex PCR; TCRdb stores just in-frame clones and leaves some out. This sample yields 70,000 to 95,000 clones, of which more than 90% are seen a single time; approximately 2.1% belongs to the top ten. The sequenced sample was peripheral blood, obtained in the second trimester of pregnancy. The receptors here all came from a female donor in good health, enrolled as a control in a pregnancy study. Each CDR3 is given with its conserved first and last residue. The D gene is left open where the match is weak. Some rows have no size entry. The others give once, few or many, or a class for an expanded clone.

V,J,D,size,CDR3,DNA
TRBV11-3,TRBJ2-3,TRBD1,NA,CASSLGSTGLDTQYF,TGTGCCAGCAGCTTAGGCTCGACAGGGTTGGATACGCAGTATTTT
TRBV29-1,TRBJ1-1,NA,NA,CSVELQGRGAEAFF,TGCAGCGTTGAACTCCAGGGGAGAGGGGCTGAAGCTTTCTTT
TRBV30,TRBJ1-2,TRBD1,NA,CAWRRDRGRDYGYTF,TGTGCCTGGAGACGGGACAGGGGGCGAGACTATGGCTACACCTTC
TRBV19,TRBJ1-5,NA,NA,CASSIDYGEPNQPQHF,TGTGCCAGTAGTATCGATTATGGGGAGCCCAATCAGCCCCAGCATTTT
TRBV9,TRBJ1-3,NA,NA,CASSSDSGNTIYF,TGTGCCAGCAGCTCGGACTCGGGAAACACCATATATTTT
TRBV9,TRBJ1-3,TRBD1,once,CASSKGGGHSGNTIYF,TGTGCCAGCAGCAAAGGAGGGGGCCACTCTGGAAACACCATATATTTT
TRBV28,TRBJ2-1,NA,NA,CASSFRGKAAHNEQFF,TGTGCCAGCAGTTTTAGGGGTAAGGCAGCCCACAATGAGCAGTTCTTC
TRBV6-5,TRBJ2-3,NA,NA,CASKYTGSTDTQYF,TGTGCCAGCAAGTACACGGGGAGCACAGATACGCAGTATTTT
TRBV27,TRBJ2-7,NA,once,CASSPRDKGTYEQYF,TGTGCCAGCAGCCCTCGGGACAAGGGGACCTACGAGCAGTACTTC
TRBV4-3,TRBJ2-2,NA,NA,CASSQDPGVTGELFF,TGCGCCAGCAGCCAAGATCCCGGGGTCACCGGGGAGCTGTTTTTT
TRBV14,TRBJ2-1,NA,NA,CASSQGLGGPLAVF,TGTGCCAGCAGCCAAGGGCTTGGGGGCCCCCTGGCTGTCTTC